These T cell receptor beta chains were read from a single sample in a study of neurological immune-mediated disorders. TCRdb reanalysed the 5' RACE reads using MiXCR and keeps one entry per CDR3 protein. The sample has 87,000 or so distinct CDR3 sequences; around 3.3% are singletons. The sequencing sample was made of PBMCs. The receptors derive from a woman aged 18 to 35 with multiple sclerosis. CDR3s leave out the opening cysteine and the closing phenylalanine or tryptophan.

TRBV7-3	ASSPTGDGTEAF
TRBV20-1	SGLSSRRTEAF
TRBV5-5	ASSPSGDRALTYT
TRBV15	ATSRGDRGLGNTIY
TRBV5-5	ASSFKAGQSNTEAF
TRBV20-1	SAKTGGDTGELF
TRBV5-1	ASSLRGQPYYEQY
TRBV29-1	SVVLRDRGQYGYT
TRBV3-1	ASRPYTERESNTGELF
TRBV5-5	ASSLAGGGIHEQY
TRBV12-3/TRBV12-4	ASSYIGSEQF
TRBV5-1	ASSLAPGLHPWTDTQY